This TCR beta chain derives from a study of blood T cell repertoires in COVID-19. Background on the study: Sample material is recorded as cDNA or gDNA derived from T cells, B-cell-depleted T cells, or PBMCs.

Authors' data handling: Reference gene primer amplification in the assay estimated nucleated cell counts. The method was immunoSEQ multiplex PCR; TCRdb's version includes in-frame clones alone and lacks a portion of them. V, J and clone size reflect that table, while D and trimming were determined from the DNA. Counted here are more than 200,000 clones, roughly 90% occurring once; the ten biggest clones make up almost 4%. The length of the CDR3 is 15 residues. V shed 2 bases and J shed 2 bases, with 10 bases lying between them. Germline V gene sequence: CDR1 SNHLY, CDR2 FYNNEI. The receptor was isolated from a woman aged 25 to 45 with acute COVID-19. Material for sequencing was PBMCs or T cells enriched from blood (not recorded which). The rearrangement uses TRBV2 and TRBJ1-5; D is unclear. The CDR3 region has the DNA TGTGCCAGCAGTGAACGTGGGCAGGGCAATCAGCCCCAGCATTTT. This translates into CASSERGQGNQPQHF.